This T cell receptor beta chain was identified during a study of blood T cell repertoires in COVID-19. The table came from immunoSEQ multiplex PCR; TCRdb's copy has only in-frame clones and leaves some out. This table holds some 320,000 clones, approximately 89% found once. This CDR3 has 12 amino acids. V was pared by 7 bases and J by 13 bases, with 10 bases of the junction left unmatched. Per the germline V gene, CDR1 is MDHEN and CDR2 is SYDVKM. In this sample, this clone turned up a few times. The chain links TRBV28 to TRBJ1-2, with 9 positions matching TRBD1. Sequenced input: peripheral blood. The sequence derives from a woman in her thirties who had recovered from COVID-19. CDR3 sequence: CASTSGTGLATF. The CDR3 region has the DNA TGTGCCAGCACTTCCGGGACAGGGTTGGCCACCTTC.